The 24 T cell receptor beta chains reported below all come from one sample, sequenced in a study of blood T cells in healthy people across ages. A second PCR of about 7 to 11 cycles used a sample-barcoded 5' primer and a J-beta primer mix. TCRdb recomputed calls from the 5' RACE reads with MiXCR, one row per CDR3 protein. This repertoire shows 1.5 million to 2 million distinct CDR3 sequences, 49% found once; its top ten account for roughly 2%. Source material: blood. All receptors derive from a woman between 40 and 55 years old in good health.

About this clonotype: Germline and junction disagree at one end, which may indicate a read error. The gene calls are TRBV7-2 and TRBJ2-3; D not resolved. CDR1 and CDR2 from the germline V gene are SGHTA and FQGNSA. The CDR3 extends over 14 amino acids. CDR3 protein: CASSYDTGTDTQYF. In DNA, the CDR3 is TGTGCCAGCAGTTACGACACGGGCACTGATACGCAGTATTTT.

This sequence joins TRBV27 and TRBJ2-3, with 10 bases lining up with TRBD2. Germline loops: CDR1 MNHEY, CDR2 SMNVEV (reference sequence). Trimming at V came to 5 bases and at J to 4 bases, leaving 9 bases not matched to a gene. This CDR3 is 16 amino acids long. The CDR3 DNA follows: TGTGCCAGCAGTGTCAGCGGGGGGGCCAGCGCAGATACGCAGTATTTT. Translating gives CASSVSGGASADTQYF.

The J gene is TRBJ2-5, the V gene TRBV7-6, with 8 bases fitting TRBD1. Germline V gene sequence: CDR1 SGHVS, CDR2 FNYEAQ. V lost 7 bases, J lost 5 bases, and 12 bases stayed unmatched. This CDR3 spans 15 amino acids. The CDR3 coding sequence is TGTGCCAGCAACCCTCGAACAGGGGGTATGGAGACCCAGTACTTC. Its protein product is CASNPRTGGMETQYF.

This clonotype was seen repeatedly, ten times or more. The gene calls are TRBV20-1 and TRBJ2-2; possibly TRBD1 for D (8 bases). Trimming stripped 7 bases from V and 3 bases from J, with 15 bases between. The CDR3 is 14 amino acids. CDR1 is DFQATT, CDR2 SNEGSKA, per germline (reference sequence). CDR3 DNA: TGCAGTGTCTTAACAGGGGGGGACACCGGGGAGCTGTTTTTT. Translation: CSVLTGGDTGELFF.

This chain links TRBV3-1 with TRBJ2-3; the D is unclear. V was pared by 6 bases and J by 4 bases, with 11 bases between. The CDR3 contains 13 residues. Germline CDR1 and CDR2: LGHDT and YNNKEL (reference sequence). As DNA, the CDR3 is TGTGCCAGCAGGGGTAGAGAGGCAGATACGCAGTATTTT. It encodes CASRGREADTQYF.

This chain joins TRBV7-2 and TRBJ1-4, with D maybe TRBD1 (6 bases). Germline CDR1 reads SGHTA; CDR2 reads FQGNSA. The CDR3 contains 13 residues. V shed 5 bases and J shed 9 bases, with 13 bases lying between them. DNA for the CDR3: TGTGCCAGCAGCGACGGACGGGGGCAAAAACTGTTTTTT. This sequence encodes CASSDGRGQKLFF.

This clonotype was detected a few times. The CDR3 DNA reads as TGCAGCGTTGAAGTTGGTCCGACCTACGAGCAGTACTTC. Translation: CSVEVGPTYEQYF. The J gene is TRBJ2-7, the V gene TRBV29-1; D unclear. Germline assignment: CDR1 SQVTM and CDR2 ANQGSEA. V was trimmed by 1 base and J by 2 bases, leaving 9 bases between them. CDR3 length: 13 residues.

The CDR3 nucleotides read TGTGCCAGCAGCGTAGCTGCAGGCCGCACAGATACGCAGTATTTT. Amino acid sequence: CASSVAAGRTDTQYF. The rearrangement uses TRBV9 and TRBJ2-3; D remains unclear. This CDR3 is built from 15 residues. Germline V CDR1 and CDR2: SGDLS, YYNGEE. V lost 0 bases to trimming and J lost 1 base, with 9 bases between them.

The chain joins TRBV7-8 to TRBJ2-3; 8 positions agree with TRBD2. CDR1 and CDR2 from the germline V gene are SGHVS and FQNEAQ. This CDR3 has 16 residues. Trimming at V came to 4 bases and at J to 3 bases, leaving 9 bases not matched to a gene. CDR3 nucleotide sequence: TGTGCCAGCAGCTACGGAACGGGGGGGCCAACAGATACGCAGTATTTT. Translating gives CASSYGTGGPTDTQYF.

This clonotype was detected a few times. The chain couples TRBV7-2 to TRBJ2-5, with 7 positions matching TRBD2. The CDR3 is made up of 15 amino acids. After removal of 1 base from V and 4 bases from J, the junction contained 6 bases not matched to a gene. Per germline, CDR1 SGHTA and CDR2 FQGNSA. CDR3: CASSLDSSGSETQYF. For the CDR3, the DNA is TGTGCCAGCAGCTTAGACAGTAGCGGGTCAGAGACCCAGTACTTC.

This clonotype was seen a few times. The J gene is TRBJ1-2, the V gene TRBV6-5; 10 bases agree with TRBD1. Germline assignment: CDR1 MNHEY and CDR2 SVGAGI. The CDR3 sequence is 13 residues long. V shed 2 bases and J 6 bases; nucleotides not matched to a gene: 0. CDR3 loop: CASSYGQGDGYTF. The CDR3 nucleotides read TGTGCCAGCAGTTACGGACAGGGGGATGGCTACACCTTC.

The rearrangement uses TRBV7-2 and TRBJ2-5; D not resolved. Trimming removed 1 base at V and 5 bases at J, with 11 bases between. The CDR3 runs 14 residues. Germline V gene sequence: CDR1 SGHTA, CDR2 FQGNSA. The CDR3 DNA sequence: TGTGCCAGCAGCTTAGTGAGCCTTGGGGAGACCCAGTACTTC. It specifies CASSLVSLGETQYF.

The V gene is TRBV7-2, the J gene TRBJ2-5; TRBD1 matches at 11 bases. The CDR3 extends over 15 amino acids. CDR1 and CDR2 from the germline V gene are SGHTA and FQGNSA. Trimming at V came to 7 bases and at J to 5 bases, leaving 9 bases not matched to a gene. As DNA, the CDR3 is TGTGCCAGCACCCAGGACAGGGGGCGCCGGGAGACCCAGTACTTC. Amino acids: CASTQDRGRRETQYF.

A remark on this clonotype: The junction and the germline gene differ at one end; a read error may be behind it. The V and J genes are TRBV3-1 and TRBJ1-4; D unresolved. Germline loops: CDR1 LGHDT, CDR2 YNNKEL (reference sequence). The CDR3 consists of 12 residues. The DNA of the CDR3 is TGTGCCGGCAGCCAAGTGGATGAAAAACTGTTTTTT. Amino acid sequence: CAGSQVDEKLFF.

The chain has TRBV20-1 and TRBJ1-6, with no clear D. V was shortened by 1 base and J by 8 bases, with 9 bases between the two germline ends. This CDR3 region has 13 residues. The germline V gene has CDR1 DFQATT and CDR2 SNEGSKA (reference sequence). This CDR3 reads CSARANSHSPLHF. CDR3 coding DNA: TGCAGTGCTAGAGCAAACAGTCATTCACCCCTCCACTTT.

V and J are TRBV28 and TRBJ2-3, with 11 nucleotides matching TRBD1. The germline CDR1 and CDR2 sequences are MDHEN and SYDVKM. The V segment lost 5 bases and the J segment 3 bases; nucleotides outside the gene matches: 4. This CDR3 spans 15 amino acids. The CDR3 DNA is TGTGCCAGCAGTGGACAGGGGGCTGGGACAGATACGCAGTATTTT. Translated: CASSGQGAGTDTQYF.

J is TRBJ2-5 and V is TRBV15; unclear D gene. The CDR3 spans 12 residues. Looked up from germline, CDR1 is LNHNV and CDR2 is YYDKDF (reference sequence). Trimming left V 3 bases short and J 2 bases short, with 4 bases between. The CDR3 protein is CATSRTQETQYF. The CDR3 DNA reads as TGTGCCACCAGCAGGACACAAGAGACCCAGTACTTC.

This clonotype appeared a single time. The genes are TRBV20-1 and TRBJ2-3; the D gene could be TRBD1 or TRBD2 (6 bases each). Trimming removed 5 bases from V and 5 bases from J, with 17 bases in between. From germline, CDR1 is DFQATT and CDR2 SNEGSKA (reference sequence). This CDR3 is built from 14 residues. The CDR3 DNA follows: TGCAGTGCTCCTGAATGGGGGGCAGGAGATACGCAGTATTTT. This encodes CSAPEWGAGDTQYF.

The chain couples TRBV7-2 to TRBJ2-3; the match to TRBD2 covers 8 bases. This CDR3 has 16 amino acids. Germline trimming cut 4 bases from V and 5 bases from J; bases unmatched to any gene: 11. CDR1 is SGHTA and CDR2 is FQGNSA in the germline V gene. DNA for the CDR3: TGTGCCAGCAGCTGGACTAGCCCGTGGGTTGGAGATACGCAGTATTTT. Its protein product is CASSWTSPWVGDTQYF. Drawing the rest from reference TRBV7-2 and TRBJ2-3, the complete variable domain is GAGVSQSPSNKVTEKGKDVELRCDPISGHTALYWYRQSLGQGLEFLIYFQGNSAPDKSGLPSDRFSAERTGGSVSTLTIQRTQQEDSAVYLCASSWTSPWVGDTQYFGPGTRLTVL.

This clonotype showed up just a few times. The chain uses TRBV6-5 and TRBJ1-2; D perhaps matches TRBD1 (6 bases). Germline V gene sequence: CDR1 MNHEY, CDR2 SVGAGI. CDR3 length: 13 residues. V lost 10 bases and J lost 4, with 16 bases in between. This CDR3 reads CATERGGGYGYTF. For the CDR3, the DNA is TGTGCCACCGAACGAGGGGGTGGCTATGGCTACACCTTC.

This clonotype appeared a few times. This chain links TRBV20-1 with TRBJ2-5; TRBD2 matches 10 bases. V shed 3 bases, J shed 10 bases, and the junction held 23 bases outside the gene matches. Germline assignment: CDR1 DFQATT and CDR2 SNEGSKA (reference sequence). The CDR3 runs 18 residues. The CDR3 DNA is TGCAGTGCTAGCGCGGTGGTGCGGACCAGCGGGGGGGCAGGCGTCCAGTACTTC. Translating it yields CSASAVVRTSGGAGVQYF.

This chain uses TRBV5-1 with TRBJ2-1; 8 bases are shared with TRBD2. Germline V gene lookup returns CDR1 SGHRS and CDR2 YFSETQ. The J segment lost 2 bases and the V segment lost 4 bases, leaving 8 bases of the junction unmatched. The CDR3 covers 16 residues. The CDR3 DNA reads TGCGCCAGCAGCCCATCCGGGGGGGCCACCTACAATGAGCAGTTCTTC. It encodes CASSPSGGATYNEQFF.

In nucleotides, the CDR3 is TGTGCCAGCAGTCGACCCAGGGACTCCAGCGGTGAGACCCAGTACTTC. Protein: CASSRPRDSSGETQYF. V gene TRBV28 combines with J gene TRBJ2-5, with D perhaps TRBD2 (6 bases). V dropped 5 bases and J dropped 5 bases, with 21 bases sitting between them. CDR3 length: 16 amino acids. Germline CDR1 and CDR2: MDHEN and SYDVKM.

The chain couples TRBV6-5 to TRBJ1-4; no clear D gene. Germline CDR1 MNHEY, CDR2 SVGAGI. CDR3 size: 16 residues. Trimming shortened V by 4 bases and J by 0 bases, and 12 bases separated the two germline ends. Here the CDR3 DNA reads TGTGCCAGCAGTTTTGGGGAGACTGCAACTAATGAAAAACTGTTTTTT. Translating gives CASSFGETATNEKLFF.